Presented here are 8 T cell receptor beta chains from one specimen sequenced in a study of blood T cell repertoires in COVID-19. Clones were sequenced by immunoSEQ multiplex PCR, and TCRdb holds only the in-frame ones, with some missing. The data hold about 330,000 clones, with 86% observed a single time. Specimen: peripheral blood. The origin of the receptors is a woman between 45 and 60 years old with acute or convalescent COVID-19.

Written as DNA, the CDR3 is TGTGCCACCAGCCGGTATAATTCACCCCTCCACTTT. Translating gives CATSRYNSPLHF. This chain joins TRBV24-1 and TRBJ1-6; the D is unclear. V was pared by 7 bases and J by 4 bases, with 4 bases between. CDR1 is KGHDR and CDR2 is SFDVKD in the germline V gene. CDR3 length: 12 amino acids.

The rearrangement joins TRBV18 to TRBJ2-1; 12 bases fit TRBD2. The CDR3 has 16 amino acids. Germline V gene sequence: CDR1 KGHSH, CDR2 LQKENI. The J segment lost 9 bases and the V segment lost 0 bases, leaving 6 bases of the junction unmatched. The CDR3 DNA reads as TGTGCCAGCTCACCACCGGAACTAGCGGGAGGTAGTGAGCAGTTCTTC. This codes for CASSPPELAGGSEQFF.

The rearrangement uses TRBV4-1 and TRBJ2-5; 10 nucleotides agree with TRBD1. Per the germline V gene, CDR1 is MGHRA and CDR2 is YSYEKL. This CDR3 comprises 15 residues. The junction had 3 bases not matched to a gene; V was cut back by 1 base and J by 4 bases. CDR3: CASSQVRTGGETQYF. As DNA, the CDR3 is TGCGCCAGCAGCCAAGTGCGGACAGGGGGAGAGACCCAGTACTTC.

This clone came up a few times. The CDR3 spells CASSQGQAYQETQYF. CDR3 bases: TGTGCCAGCAGCCAGGGACAGGCCTACCAAGAGACCCAGTACTTC. This chain joins TRBV5-4 and TRBJ2-5; 8 bases are a match to TRBD1. Germline assignment: CDR1 SGHNT and CDR2 YYREEE (reference sequence). V trimming: 4 bases; J trimming: 0 bases; junction bases outside the gene matches: 5. The CDR3 covers 15 residues.

CDR3: CASSEGGETQYF. DNA of the CDR3: TGCGCCAGCAGTGAAGGCGGTGAGACCCAGTACTTC. This chain connects TRBV10-2 to TRBJ2-5; D gene ambiguous. The ends were cut back, 3 bases at V and 5 bases at J, with 7 bases in the middle. Looked up from germline, CDR1 is WSHSY and CDR2 is SAAADI. This CDR3 has 12 residues.

V gene TRBV29-1 combines with J gene TRBJ2-1, with TRBD2 matching 13 bases. Per germline, CDR1 SQVTM and CDR2 ANQGSEA. CDR3 size: 14 residues. V was clipped by 6 bases and J by 3 bases; unmatched bases: 2. The CDR3 bases are TGCAGCGTGGGGACTAGCGGGAACTACAATGAGCAGTTCTTC. Translating gives CSVGTSGNYNEQFF.

The genes are TRBV7-2 and TRBJ2-7; TRBD1 matches at 7 bases. The germline gives CDR1 SGHTA, CDR2 FQGNSA. The CDR3 runs 12 residues. V gave up 5 bases and J gave up 4 bases; unmatched junction bases: 2. The CDR3 sequence is CASSRQGYEQYF. CDR3 sequence (DNA): TGTGCCAGCAGCCGACAGGGTTACGAGCAGTACTTC.

This sequence joins TRBV6-6 and TRBJ2-7; 10 nucleotides align to TRBD2. CDR3 length: 16 amino acids. Germline CDR1 reads MNHNY; CDR2 reads SVGAGI (reference sequence). V lost 6 bases, J lost 1 base, and 9 bases stayed unmatched. CDR3 DNA sequence: TGTGCCAGCAGGTGGCTAGCGGGAGAGGTATCCTACGAGCAGTACTTC. Translated: CASRWLAGEVSYEQYF.